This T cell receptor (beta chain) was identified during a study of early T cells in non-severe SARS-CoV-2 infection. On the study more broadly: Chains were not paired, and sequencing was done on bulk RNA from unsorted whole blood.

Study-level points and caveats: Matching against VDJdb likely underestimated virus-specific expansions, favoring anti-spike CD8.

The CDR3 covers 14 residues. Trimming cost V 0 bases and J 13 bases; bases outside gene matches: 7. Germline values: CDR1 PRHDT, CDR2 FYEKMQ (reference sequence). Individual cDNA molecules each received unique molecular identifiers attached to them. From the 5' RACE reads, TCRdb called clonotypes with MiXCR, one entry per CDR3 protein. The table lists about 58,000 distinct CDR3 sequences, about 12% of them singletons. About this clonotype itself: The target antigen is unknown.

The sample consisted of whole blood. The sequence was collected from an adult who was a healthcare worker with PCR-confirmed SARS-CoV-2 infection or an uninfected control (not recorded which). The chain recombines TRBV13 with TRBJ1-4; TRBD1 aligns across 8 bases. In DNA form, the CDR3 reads TGTGCCAGCAGCTTAGGGGCAGGGGGCGCGAGACTGTTTTTT. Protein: CASSLGAGGARLFF.